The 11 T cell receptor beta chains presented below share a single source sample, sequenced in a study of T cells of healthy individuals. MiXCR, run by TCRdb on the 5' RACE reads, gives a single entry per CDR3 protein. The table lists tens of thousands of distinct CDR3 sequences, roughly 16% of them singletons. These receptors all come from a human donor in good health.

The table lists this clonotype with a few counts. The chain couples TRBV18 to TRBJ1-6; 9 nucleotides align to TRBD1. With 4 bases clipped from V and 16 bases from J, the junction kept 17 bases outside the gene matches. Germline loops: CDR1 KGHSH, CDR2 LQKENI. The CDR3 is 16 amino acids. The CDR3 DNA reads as TGTGCCAGCTCACTAAGCCGCCGGGACAGGGTTGGTTCTCTCCACTTT. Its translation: CASSLSRRDRVGSLHF. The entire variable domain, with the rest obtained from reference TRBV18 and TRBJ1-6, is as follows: NAGVMQNPRHLVRRRGQEARLRCSPMKGHSHVYWYRQLPEEGLKFMVYLQKENIIDESGMPKERFSAEFPKEGPSILRIQQVVRGDSAAYFCASSLSRRDRVGSLHFGNGTRLTVT.

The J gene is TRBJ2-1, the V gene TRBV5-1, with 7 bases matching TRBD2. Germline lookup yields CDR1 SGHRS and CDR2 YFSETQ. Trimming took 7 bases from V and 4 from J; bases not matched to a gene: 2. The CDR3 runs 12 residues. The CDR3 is CASASGYNEQFF. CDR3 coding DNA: TGCGCCAGCGCTAGCGGTTACAATGAGCAGTTCTTC.

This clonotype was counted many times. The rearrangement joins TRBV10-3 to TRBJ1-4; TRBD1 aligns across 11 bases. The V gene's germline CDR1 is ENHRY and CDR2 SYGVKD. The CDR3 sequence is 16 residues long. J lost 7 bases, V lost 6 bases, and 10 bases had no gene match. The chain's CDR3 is CAISEGQGAQSEKLFF. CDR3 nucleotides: TGTGCCATCAGCGAAGGACAGGGGGCGCAGAGTGAAAAACTGTTTTTT.

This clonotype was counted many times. The CDR3: CASTLPTPGFTGELFF. CDR3 coding DNA: TGCGCCAGCACCCTTCCCACCCCAGGATTCACCGGGGAGCTGTTTTTT. This chain uses TRBV5-1 with TRBJ2-2; D remains ambiguous. CDR1 and CDR2 (germline): SGHRS, YFSETQ. The CDR3 is made up of 16 amino acids. The V end was cut by 6 bases, the J end by 4 bases, with 19 bases between.

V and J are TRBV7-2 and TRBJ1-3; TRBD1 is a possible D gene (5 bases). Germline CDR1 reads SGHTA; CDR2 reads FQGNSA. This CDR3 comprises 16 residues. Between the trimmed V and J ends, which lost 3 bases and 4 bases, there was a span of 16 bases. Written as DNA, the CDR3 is TGTGCCAGCAGCTTGACCGGGGCCCTCCGGGGAAACACCATATATTTT. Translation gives CASSLTGALRGNTIYF.

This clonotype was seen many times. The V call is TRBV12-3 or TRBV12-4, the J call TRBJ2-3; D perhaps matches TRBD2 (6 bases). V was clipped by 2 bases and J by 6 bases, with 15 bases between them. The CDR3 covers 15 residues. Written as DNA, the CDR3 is TGTGCCAGCAGTTTATGGGGGACTGGGGAGGATACGCAGTATTTT. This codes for CASSLWGTGEDTQYF.

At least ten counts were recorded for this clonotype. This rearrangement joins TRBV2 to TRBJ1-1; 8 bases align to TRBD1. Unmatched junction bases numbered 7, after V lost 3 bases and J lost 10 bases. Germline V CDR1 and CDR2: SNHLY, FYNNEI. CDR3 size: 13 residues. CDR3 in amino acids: CASSDGRGQVAFF. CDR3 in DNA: TGTGCCAGCAGTGACGGCAGGGGGCAGGTAGCTTTCTTT.

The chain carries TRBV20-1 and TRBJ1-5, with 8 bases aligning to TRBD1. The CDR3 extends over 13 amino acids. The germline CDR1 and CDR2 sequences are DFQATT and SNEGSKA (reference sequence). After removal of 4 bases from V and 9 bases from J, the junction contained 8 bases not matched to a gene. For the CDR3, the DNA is TGCAGTGCTACAGGGGGCTCAGGGATGCCCCAGCATTTT. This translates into CSATGGSGMPQHF.

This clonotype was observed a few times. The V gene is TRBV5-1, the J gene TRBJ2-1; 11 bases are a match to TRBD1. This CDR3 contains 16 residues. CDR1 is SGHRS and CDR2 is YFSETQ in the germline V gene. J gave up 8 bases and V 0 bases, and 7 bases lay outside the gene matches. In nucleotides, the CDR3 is TGCGCCAGCAGCTTGGGGGGGACAGGGGGTTTCGATGAGCAGTTCTTC. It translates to CASSLGGTGGFDEQFF. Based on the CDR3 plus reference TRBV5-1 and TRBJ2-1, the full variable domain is KAGVTQTPRYLIKTRGQQVTLSCSPISGHRSVSWYQQTPGQGLQFLFEYFSETQRNKGNFPGRFSGRQFSNSRSEMNVSTLELGDSALYLCASSLGGTGGFDEQFFGPGTRLTVL.

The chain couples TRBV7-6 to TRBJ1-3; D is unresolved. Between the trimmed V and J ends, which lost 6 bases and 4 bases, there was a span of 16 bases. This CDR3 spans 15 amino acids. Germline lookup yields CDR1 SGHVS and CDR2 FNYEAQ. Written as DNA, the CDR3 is TGTGCCAGCAGTGGTTCTCCTCTTAGGGGAAACACCATATATTTT. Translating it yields CASSGSPLRGNTIYF.

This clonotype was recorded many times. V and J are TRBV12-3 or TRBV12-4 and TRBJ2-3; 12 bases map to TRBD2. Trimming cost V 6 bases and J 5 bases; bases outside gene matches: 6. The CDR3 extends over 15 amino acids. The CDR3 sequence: CASRSTSGGIDTQYF. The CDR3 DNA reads TGTGCCAGCAGATCTACTAGCGGGGGGATAGATACGCAGTATTTT.